Following are 20 T cell receptor beta chains from one sample sequenced in a study of T cells after yellow fever vaccination. TCRdb used MiXCR to reprocess the 5' RACE reads, holding one entry per CDR3 protein. The table lists roughly 400,000 distinct CDR3 sequences, about 19% of them singletons, with 15% to 20% in the top ten. This material consisted of PBMCs, taken before the yellow fever booster vaccination. Receptor source: a man aged 18 to 30 who received the YFV17D yellow fever vaccine.

The CDR3 here is CASSYGSNEAFF. As DNA, the CDR3 is TGTGCCAGCAGTTACGGATCAAACGAAGCTTTCTTT. This chain uses TRBV12-3 or TRBV12-4 with TRBJ1-1, with no clear D. Trimming took 4 bases from V and 8 from J, leaving 11 bases between them. The length of the CDR3 is 12 residues.

This clonotype was seen a few times. V and J are TRBV3-1 and TRBJ2-4; D might be TRBD1 (6 bases). The germline V gene encodes CDR1 LGHDT and CDR2 YNNKEL (reference sequence). The V and J ends lost 5 bases and 7 bases respectively, with 9 bases between them. The CDR3 totals 12 residues. CDR3 coding DNA: TGTGCCAGCAGCACAGGGTCGAACATTCAGTACTTC. It yields the protein CASSTGSNIQYF.

This sequence joins TRBV7-9 and TRBJ2-5, with 7 bases that match TRBD2. Trimming took 4 bases from V and 4 from J; bases not matched to a gene: 12. Germline lookup yields CDR1 SEHNR and CDR2 FQNEAQ (reference sequence). The CDR3 has 16 residues. CDR3 coding DNA: TGTGCCAGCAGCTCCAGCTCGGGGGGACCAGGAGAGACCCAGTACTTC. Its translation is CASSSSSGGPGETQYF.

A few counts support this clonotype. This sequence joins TRBV6-5 and TRBJ1-6, with D maybe TRBD1 (5 bases). Per germline, CDR1 MNHEY and CDR2 SVGAGI. The length of the CDR3 is 16 residues. Trimming stripped 4 bases from V and 0 bases from J, with 10 bases between. The CDR3 sequence: CASSSSGPSYNSPLHF. Written as DNA, the CDR3 is TGTGCCAGCAGTTCCTCAGGGCCCTCCTATAATTCACCCCTCCACTTT.

This clonotype was found a few times. The chain couples TRBV18 to TRBJ2-3, with 10 positions matching TRBD2. The CDR3 extends over 14 amino acids. The junction had 3 bases not matched to a gene; V was cut back by 3 bases and J by 6 bases. Germline V lookup: CDR1 KGHSH, CDR2 LQKENI. Here the CDR3 reads CASSPGTSADTQYF. The DNA for the CDR3 is TGTGCCAGCTCACCCGGGACTAGCGCCGATACGCAGTATTTT. Drawing the rest from reference TRBV18 and TRBJ2-3, the complete variable domain is NAGVMQNPRHLVRRRGQEARLRCSPMKGHSHVYWYRQLPEEGLKFMVYLQKENIIDESGMPKERFSAEFPKEGPSILRIQQVVRGDSAAYFCASSPGTSADTQYFGPGTRLTVL.

The V gene is TRBV6-7, the J gene TRBJ1-4, with D possibly TRBD1 on 6 matching bases. TRBV6-7 is placed among ORFs of uncertain function. Trimming removed 6 bases at V and 7 bases at J, with 15 bases between. The CDR3 runs to 14 residues. The CDR3 spells CASSLRGPAEKLFF. As DNA, the CDR3 is TGTGCCAGCAGCCTCAGGGGCCCGGCTGAAAAACTGTTTTTT.

V gene TRBV29-1 combines with J gene TRBJ1-2, with D perhaps matching TRBD1 (5 bases). The V end lost 3 bases, the J end lost 8 bases, and 19 bases lay between the germline ends. Germline V gives CDR1 SQVTM, CDR2 ANQGSEA. This CDR3 has 14 residues. In DNA form, the CDR3 reads TGCAGCGTTGATGGTGAAGAGGGATGGGGCGGCTACACCTTC. It codes for CSVDGEEGWGGYTF.

This clonotype was observed at least ten times. The rearrangement joins TRBV6-5 to TRBJ1-1; 8 bases agree with TRBD1. The CDR3 runs 17 residues. V was pared by 2 bases and J by 3 bases, with 11 bases of the junction left unmatched. Germline V CDR1 and CDR2: MNHEY, SVGAGI. Here the CDR3 DNA reads TGTGCCAGCAGTTACGATACCAGACAGGGGTGGGACACTGAAGCTTTCTTT. Amino acid sequence: CASSYDTRQGWDTEAFF.

V and J are TRBV7-9 and TRBJ2-1; unclear D gene. V dropped 9 bases and J dropped 8 bases, with 11 bases sitting between them. Germline CDR1 is SEHNR and CDR2 is FQNEAQ (reference sequence). There are 11 residues in the CDR3. The CDR3 DNA follows: TGTGCCAGGGTTCAAGGCGATGAGCAGTTCTTC. Its translation is CARVQGDEQFF.

This clonotype was observed a handful of times. The rearrangement uses TRBV5-1 and TRBJ2-1; D ambiguous. The V gene lost 4 bases and the J gene lost 9 bases, with 11 bases spanning the gap. The CDR3 contains 12 residues. Germline CDR1 is SGHRS and CDR2 is YFSETQ. The CDR3 coding sequence is TGCGCCAGCAGCGTGACCCGTAGTGAGCAGTTCTTC. Protein sequence: CASSVTRSEQFF.

This clonotype has a handful of counts. V gene TRBV4-2 combines with J gene TRBJ2-1; the match to TRBD2 covers 9 bases. V dropped 0 bases and J dropped 0; count of bases not matched to a gene: 0. Germline V gene data show CDR1 as LGHNA and CDR2 as YNFKEQ. The CDR3 is 16 amino acids. CDR3 residues: CASSQERGGSYNEQFF. CDR3 bases: TGTGCCAGCAGCCAAGAGCGGGGGGGCTCCTACAATGAGCAGTTCTTC.

The chain employs TRBV12-3 or TRBV12-4 and TRBJ2-1; D gene ambiguous. V lost 2 bases, J lost 6 bases, and 8 bases lay in between. This CDR3 has 13 residues. The CDR3 spells CASSLRVRNEQFF. DNA of the CDR3: TGTGCCAGCAGTTTACGAGTCCGCAATGAGCAGTTCTTC.

The rearrangement joins TRBV29-1 to TRBJ2-2; D not certain. This CDR3 comprises 13 residues. In germline, CDR1 is SQVTM, CDR2 ANQGSEA. V was trimmed by 6 bases and J by 0 bases, leaving 8 bases between them. The CDR3 DNA is TGCAGCGTCTCGACATCGAACACCGGGGAGCTGTTTTTT. It specifies CSVSTSNTGELFF.

The chain carries TRBV10-3 and TRBJ2-5; D gene ambiguous. V was shortened by 4 bases and J by 1 base, with 16 bases between the two germline ends. This CDR3 is 16 amino acids long. Germline CDR1 and CDR2: ENHRY and SYGVKD. The CDR3 region is CAISATDSGRQETQYF. The CDR3 nucleotides read TGTGCCATCAGTGCCACCGATTCTGGACGCCAAGAGACCCAGTACTTC.

This clonotype has at least ten counts. This chain connects TRBV6-2 or TRBV6-3 to TRBJ1-4; no clear D. The CDR3 runs to 18 residues. Trimming left V 3 bases short and J 0 bases short, with 17 bases between. CDR1 is MNHEY and CDR2 is SVGEGT in the germline V gene. The CDR3 here is CASSYSPGEPATNEKLFF. The CDR3 region has the DNA TGTGCCAGCAGTTATTCACCGGGTGAGCCTGCAACTAATGAAAAACTGTTTTTT.

A few counts support this clonotype. The rearrangement uses TRBV6-2 or TRBV6-3 and TRBJ2-1; 7 positions agree with TRBD2. The germline gives CDR1 MNHEY, CDR2 SVGEGT. This CDR3 is built from 11 residues. After removal of 11 bases from V and 10 bases from J, the junction contained 8 bases not matched to a gene. Written as DNA, the CDR3 is TGTGCCGCAGCGGGGATGGGCGAGCAGTTCTTC. Its translation: CAAAGMGEQFF.

V usage is TRBV20-1 and J usage is TRBJ2-7; maybe TRBD2 (5 bases). Germline V gene sequence: CDR1 DFQATT, CDR2 SNEGSKA (reference sequence). Trimming shortened V by 5 bases and J by 0 bases, and 14 bases separated the two germline ends. CDR3 length: 14 amino acids. The CDR3 DNA reads as TGCAGTGCTTTTCCGGGATCCAGCTCCTACGAGCAGTACGTC. Amino acids: CSAFPGSSSYEQYV.

The sample holds a few counts of this clonotype. This rearrangement joins TRBV28 to TRBJ1-1; no definite D call. Germline V lookup: CDR1 MDHEN, CDR2 SYDVKM. Trimming pared 4 bases from V and 10 bases from J, leaving 16 bases between. The CDR3 loop spans 13 amino acids. DNA of the CDR3: TGTGCCAGCAGTTCCGCACTGGGGAAGGTAGCTTTCTTT. Translation: CASSSALGKVAFF. The variable domain in full, with the rest retrieved from reference TRBV28 and TRBJ1-1, is DVKVTQSSRYLVKRTGEKVFLECVQDMDHENMFWYRQDPGLGLRLIYFSYDVKMKEKGDIPEGYSVSREKKERFSLILESASTNQTSMYLCASSSALGKVAFFGQGTRLTVV.

This clonotype was observed a few times. The V gene is TRBV6-1, the J gene TRBJ2-5; TRBD1 matches at 7 bases. V lost 6 bases and J lost 1; bases outside the gene matches: 11. The length of the CDR3 is 16 residues. Germline V lookup: CDR1 MNHNS, CDR2 SASEGT. Here the CDR3 DNA reads TGTGCCAGCAGAACCGGGACAGTCAGGGGCCAAGAGACCCAGTACTTC. Translation gives CASRTGTVRGQETQYF.

This rearrangement joins TRBV27 to TRBJ1-1; tentatively, D is TRBD1 (5 bases). Trimming stripped 5 bases from V and 4 bases from J, with 11 bases between. The V gene's germline CDR1 is MNHEY and CDR2 SMNVEV (reference sequence). The CDR3 extends over 13 amino acids. The DNA for the CDR3 is TGTGCCAGCAGTGCAGCAGGGCTCACTGAAGCTTTCTTT. Protein sequence: CASSAAGLTEAFF.